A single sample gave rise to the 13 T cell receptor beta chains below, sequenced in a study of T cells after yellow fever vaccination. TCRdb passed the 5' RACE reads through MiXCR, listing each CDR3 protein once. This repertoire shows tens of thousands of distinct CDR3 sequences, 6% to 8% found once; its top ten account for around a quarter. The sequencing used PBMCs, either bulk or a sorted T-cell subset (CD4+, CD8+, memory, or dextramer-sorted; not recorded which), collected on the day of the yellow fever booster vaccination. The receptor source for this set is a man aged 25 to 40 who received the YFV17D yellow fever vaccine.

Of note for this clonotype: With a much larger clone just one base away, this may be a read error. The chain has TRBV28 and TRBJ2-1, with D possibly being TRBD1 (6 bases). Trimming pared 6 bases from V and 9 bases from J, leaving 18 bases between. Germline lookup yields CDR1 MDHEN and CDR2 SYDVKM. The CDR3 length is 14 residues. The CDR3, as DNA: TGTGCCAGCAGCCGGGGACATGGGGCGAGTGAGCAGTTCTTC. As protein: CASSRGHGASEQFF.

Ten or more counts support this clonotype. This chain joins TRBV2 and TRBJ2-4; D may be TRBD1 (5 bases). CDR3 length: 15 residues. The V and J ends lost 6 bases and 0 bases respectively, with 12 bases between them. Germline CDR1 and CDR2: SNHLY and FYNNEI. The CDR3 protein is CASSQGLVAKNIQYF. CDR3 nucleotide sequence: TGTGCCAGCAGCCAGGGCCTCGTAGCCAAAAACATTCAGTACTTC.

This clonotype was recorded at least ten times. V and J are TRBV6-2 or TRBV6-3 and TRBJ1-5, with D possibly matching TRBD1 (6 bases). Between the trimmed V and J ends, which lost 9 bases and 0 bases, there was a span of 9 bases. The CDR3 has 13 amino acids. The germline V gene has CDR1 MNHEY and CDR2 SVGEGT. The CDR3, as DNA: TGTGCCAGTCGGACAGATAGCAATCAGCCCCAGCATTTT. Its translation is CASRTDSNQPQHF.

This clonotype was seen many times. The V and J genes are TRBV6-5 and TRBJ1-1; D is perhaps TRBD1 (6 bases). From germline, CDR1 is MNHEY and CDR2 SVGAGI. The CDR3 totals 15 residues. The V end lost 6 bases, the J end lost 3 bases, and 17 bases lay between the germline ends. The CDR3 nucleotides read TGTGCCAGCAGGCAGCTCAGTAAGGGGGACACTGAAGCTTTCTTT. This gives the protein CASRQLSKGDTEAFF.

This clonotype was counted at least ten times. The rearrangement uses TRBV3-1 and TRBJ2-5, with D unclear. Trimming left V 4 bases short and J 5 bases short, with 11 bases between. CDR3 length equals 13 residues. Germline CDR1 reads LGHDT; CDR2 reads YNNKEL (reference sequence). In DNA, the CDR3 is TGTGCCAGCAGCCTAGACCCGCGGGAGACCCAGTACTTC. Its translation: CASSLDPRETQYF.

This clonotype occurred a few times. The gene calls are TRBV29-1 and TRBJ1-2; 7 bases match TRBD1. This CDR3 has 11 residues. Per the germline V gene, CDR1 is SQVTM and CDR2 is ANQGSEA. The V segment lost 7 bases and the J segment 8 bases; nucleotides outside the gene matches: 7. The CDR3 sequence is CSARGTGGYTF. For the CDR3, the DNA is TGCAGCGCCAGGGGGACTGGGGGCTACACCTTC.

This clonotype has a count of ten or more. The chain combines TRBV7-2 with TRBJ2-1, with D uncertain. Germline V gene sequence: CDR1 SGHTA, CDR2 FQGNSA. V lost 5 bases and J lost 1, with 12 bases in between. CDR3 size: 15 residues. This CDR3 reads CASSNDVSSYNEQFF. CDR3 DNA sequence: TGTGCCAGCAGCAACGACGTAAGTTCCTACAATGAGCAGTTCTTC.

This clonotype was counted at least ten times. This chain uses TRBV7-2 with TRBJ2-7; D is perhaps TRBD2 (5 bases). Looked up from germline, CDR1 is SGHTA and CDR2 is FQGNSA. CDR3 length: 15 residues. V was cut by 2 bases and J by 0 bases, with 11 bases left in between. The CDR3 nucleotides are TGTGCCAGCAGCTTAATGGCGGGTAGCTCCTACGAGCAGTACTTC. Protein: CASSLMAGSSYEQYF.

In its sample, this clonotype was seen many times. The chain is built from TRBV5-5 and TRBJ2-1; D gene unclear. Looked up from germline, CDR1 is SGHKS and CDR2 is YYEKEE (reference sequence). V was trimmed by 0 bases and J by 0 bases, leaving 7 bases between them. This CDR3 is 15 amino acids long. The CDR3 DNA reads TGTGCCAGCAGCTTGGCCCCTAGCTCCTACAATGAGCAGTTCTTC. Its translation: CASSLAPSSYNEQFF.

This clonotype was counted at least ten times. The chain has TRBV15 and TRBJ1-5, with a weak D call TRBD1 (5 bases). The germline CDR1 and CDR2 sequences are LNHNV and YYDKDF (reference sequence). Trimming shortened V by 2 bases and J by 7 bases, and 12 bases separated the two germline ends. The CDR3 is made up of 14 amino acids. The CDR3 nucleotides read TGTGCCACCAGCAGACCAGGGAGCAGGCAGCCCCAGCATTTT. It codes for CATSRPGSRQPQHF.

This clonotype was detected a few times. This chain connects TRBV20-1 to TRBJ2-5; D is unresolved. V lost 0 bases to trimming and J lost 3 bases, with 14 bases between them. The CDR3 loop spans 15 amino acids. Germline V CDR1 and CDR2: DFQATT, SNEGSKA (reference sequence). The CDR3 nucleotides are TGCAGTGCTAGAGATTCCACGGGTCGTAAAGAGACCCAGTACTTC. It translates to CSARDSTGRKETQYF.

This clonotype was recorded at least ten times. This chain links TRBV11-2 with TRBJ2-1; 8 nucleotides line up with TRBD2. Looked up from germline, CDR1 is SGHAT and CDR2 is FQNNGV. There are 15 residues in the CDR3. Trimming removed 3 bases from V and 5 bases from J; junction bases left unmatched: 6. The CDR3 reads CASSLASGFNNEQFF. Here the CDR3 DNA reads TGTGCCAGCAGCTTGGCTAGCGGGTTCAACAATGAGCAGTTCTTC.

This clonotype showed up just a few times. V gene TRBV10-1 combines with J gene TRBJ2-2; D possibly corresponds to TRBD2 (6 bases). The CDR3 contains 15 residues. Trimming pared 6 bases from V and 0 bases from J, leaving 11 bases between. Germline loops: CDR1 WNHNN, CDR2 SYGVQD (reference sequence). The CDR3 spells CASSFGTANTGELFF. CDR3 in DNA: TGCGCCAGCAGCTTTGGGACTGCGAACACCGGGGAGCTGTTTTTT.